The T cell receptor (beta chain) under discussion was sequenced for a study of cytomegalovirus exposure and HLA in healthy donors (dated by TCRdb to 2015 to 2018). In terms of the full investigation: An earlier analysis of roughly 500 of the donors reported about 260 Gb of sequence data and 117 million unique TCR beta sequences obtained from about 179 million T cells. Using immunosequencing, the study profiled T cell repertoires from around 680 subjects and related those repertoires to cytomegalovirus serostatus. An early release covering roughly 580 HLA-typed donors comprised 300 to 350 gigabases of sequencing data and roughly 86 million unique TCR sequences. The number of typed donors differed by locus: about 620-640 for A, B, C, DRB1 and DQB1; 522 for DQA1; 606 for DPA1; and approximately 450 for DPB1. A later analysis re-analyzed previously published TCR beta repertoires from several hundred donors and added high-resolution HLA genotyping to study TCR occurrence patterns. Several DR-DQ haplotypes were handled as single units for association and clustering, since linkage in the cohort was strong. The aim of the study was to test whether cataloging public T cell receptors could identify signatures of past pathogen exposure. Class I and class II HLA loci were covered by the typing at four-digit resolution. All discovery cohort repertoires had been generated on a single sequencing platform. The genetic ancestry cluster associated with self-reported Caucasian donors included approximately 85% of the roughly 400 genotyped donors. A separate validation cohort of some 130 different subjects was used in addition to the 666-subject first cohort. Among under 450 genotyped donors of the cohort, an average of about 240,000 unique TCR beta nucleotide sequences were sequenced per donor, roughly 18% of them non-productive. High-throughput TCR immunosequencing, statistical association of individual TCRs with disease status, and machine learning were combined to predict cytomegalovirus infection status. Donor age, sex, ethnicity and CMV serostatus were compiled alongside the repertoire data. To decide whether each TCR beta V gene segment behaved as functional or pseudogenic, an earlier analysis of some 600 of the donors relied on high-throughput TCR beta sequencing. A later genetic analysis took genome-wide SNP genotypes for about 65% of the roughly 670 donors and used that subset as a discovery cohort. Rather than using new phenotypic data, the later analysis identified candidate immune exposures from TCR beta sequences and from how often those sequences occurred across donors.

The cohort comprised approximately 700 healthy bone marrow donors. At the time of sampling, every cohort member was nominally healthy, though immune exposures that went unrecorded were likely present. The donor was CMV seronegative and belonged to the group of 380 or so seronegative cohort members. A peripheral blood sample was collected from each donor, and TCR beta sequencing was performed on peripheral blood mononuclear cells. Genomic DNA extraction from the blood cell samples was performed with the Qiagen DNeasy Blood Extraction Kit. V has 0 bases trimmed and J has 1 base trimmed; junction bases matching no gene number 0. The CDR3 goes from the cysteine to the phenylalanine over 15 residues. Only the CDR3 DNA stays, 45 bases, in frame from base 1. CDR1 and CDR2 are drawn from the germline V gene: LGHNA, YNFKEQ. Libraries were made using the immunoSEQ multiplex PCR assay. For the multiplex PCR, a mixture combining 60 forward primers for TCR Vbeta segments and 13 reverse primers for TCR Jbeta segments was used. The CDR3 region of rearranged TCR beta genes was amplified from genomic DNA with a multiplex PCR assay. The Illumina HiSeq System was used to sequence the amplified TCR beta libraries as 87-base-pair reads. In the source study's methods: Across the 670 or so repertoires, a later analysis counted around 80 million unique TCR beta chains, some 11 million of which were shared by at least two donors. To remove PCR and sequencing errors, raw reads were error-corrected and collapsed into unique sequences using a nearest-neighbor algorithm that merged closely related sequences. V, D and J gene segments were assigned by aligning CDR3 sequences to IMGT reference sequences. For a sequence to be retained, at least a six-nucleotide match to both a V gene segment and a J gene segment was required. A rearrangement was called productive if the CDR3 had no stop codons and remained in frame with V and J, and every other rearrangement was called non-productive. Following IMGT convention, CDR3 was defined as the stretch from the second conserved V-encoded cysteine up to the conserved J-encoded phenylalanine. The earlier analysis of about 590 of the donors excluded sequences that lacked an unambiguous match to a single V gene segment. An earlier analysis of fewer than 650 of the donors classified V segments as functional when productive rearrangements were above 56.7% and as segregating when the standard deviation between donors was above 5%. A statistical classification framework was built to diagnose cytomegalovirus status from the catalog of TCR beta chain sequences. In a later analysis, TCR nucleotide sequences were compared against IMGT/GENE-DB human TR gene sequences so that V and J genes could be assigned. A later analysis assigned CDR3 sequences and most-parsimonious VDJ recombination scenarios with the TCRdist pipeline. In a later analysis, every TCR beta chain was defined by the combination of its CDR3 amino acid sequence and its V-gene family, and reads without a unique V-gene family were dropped. As a way to deal with suspected cross-contamination and a sequencing artifact, a later analysis dropped over 550 nucleotide sequences that were highly shared and had low generation probability. In a later analysis, a clonal expansion index was calculated for each public chain from normalized within-repertoire ranks of inferred template counts. In a later analysis, generation probabilities were computed using a VDJ recombination model fitted to out-of-frame rearrangements, and the results were checked against IGoR. A later analysis scored TCR-TCR, TCR-HLA and TCR-CMV co-occurrence with hypergeometric tests, applying a repertoire-size bias correction to TCR pairs. False discovery rates were estimated in a later analysis by permuting HLA or CMV assignments 20 times. In a later analysis, co-occurring TCRs were grouped with DBSCAN, and TCRdist sequence similarity was added when clustering was performed within HLA-allele-positive subsets. Repertoires with fewer than 30,000 or more than 120,000 public chains were left out of co-occurrence clustering, as were about 5 repertoires with anomalous nucleotide sharing. Not all clones reach the TCRdb copy of this immuneACCESS table, which keeps in-frame sequences only. Checked studies attribute under half of the gap to unresolved V genes and leave the rest unexplained. V and J calls and clone size are copied from that table; D and trimming were computed from the DNA. The sample's table lists a count of 50,000 to 75,000 clones. Jointly, the top ten make up roughly 2% of the sample.

Overall results and qualifications from the work: Broadly in line with IMGT annotations, most TCR beta V segments showed up in productive rearrangements about 87% or about 30% of the time in an earlier analysis of roughly 590 of the donors. This cohort had only TCR beta chains sequenced, and the lack of alpha or paired-chain data limited which features could be detected. The classifier was reported to diagnose cytomegalovirus status with high specificity and sensitivity in both the original and validation cohorts. A later analysis reported that several top co-occurrence clusters appeared linked to parvovirus B19, influenza, CMV and Epstein-Barr virus. The only immune exposure information available for the cohort was CMV serostatus. Roughly uniform sequencing depth across donors was assumed in presence/absence analyses, although this assumption may not hold. According to a later analysis, TCR association rates differed among HLA loci, with DRB1 alleles showing the most associated TCRs and HLA-C alleles showing the fewest. Linkage disequilibrium might explain the correlated functional status among segregating V segments, but an unknown experimental factor could not be excluded. In a later analysis, HLA-associated TCR beta chains were found to be more clonally expanded and to have lower generation probabilities than equally common non-associated chains. Specific HLA alleles were associated with roughly 16,000 TCR beta sequences at a false discovery rate of 0.05 in a later analysis. HLA typing was unavailable for some donors at each locus, so association tests used only the typed subset. The earlier analysis of some 540 of the donors excluded approximately 15 rarely observed V segments, including chromosome 9 orphons, because counts were too low. According to the authors, the approach could potentially be generalized to other disease states and immunological phenotypes. V-gene and J-gene trimming of TCR beta chains was associated with a missense DCLRE1C variant in a later genetic analysis, and the association was replicated in an independent cohort. A later genetic analysis reported fewer N-insertions in productive TCRs among donors in an Asian-associated ancestry cluster than the roughly 700-donor mean. A total of some 180 TCR beta chains were listed by the study as associated with cytomegalovirus. In a later analysis, most CMV-associated TCR beta chains were found to appear HLA-restricted, with HLA associations seemingly driven largely by CMV exposure. A group of highly shared sequence variants was considered likely to be a technical artifact of the sequencing pipeline. Across donors, most TCR sequences were observed very rarely, whereas some public TCRs were present in many individuals. The 87-base-pair reads could not distinguish some IMGT-functional V segments, including TRBV6-2 and TRBV6-3, so those segments were excluded. When HLA alleles, especially DR and DQ, strongly co-occurred, attributing TCR associations to individual alleles was difficult. A further reported finding was that TCR beta sequences accurately predicted the HLA-A and HLA-B alleles for most subjects in the first cohort. A few of the identified cytomegalovirus-associated TCR beta chains were confirmed in vitro to be specific for cytomegalovirus antigens.

Going by frequency, this clone is medium-sized (0.01 to 0.1%); no count is logged. It has no known antigen specificity. This TCR was sampled from a woman in her late teens or twenties in good health and CMV-seronegative. Material: PBMCs. The V and J segments used are TRBV4-2 and TRBJ2-5; TRBD2 aligns with 9 central bases. CDR3 protein: CASSQERGGQETQYF. The DNA is TGTGCCAGCAGCCAAGAGCGGGGGGGCCAAGAGACCCAGTACTTC.